This TCR beta chain was captured by sequencing in a study of T cell responses to AZD1222 COVID-19 vaccine. This CDR3 spans 16 amino acids. Germline V gene lookup returns CDR1 MDHEN and CDR2 SYDVKM. V lost 6 bases and J 1 base, leaving 18 bases between the germline ends. Clones were read by immunoSEQ multiplex PCR, and TCRdb kept only the in-frame ones, dropping some. The table records some 120,000 clones, 84% of them present only once. Remarks on this clone: Its antigen is as yet unknown.

Findings of the study overall: Reports say nearly half of spike-specific TCRs go after unmutated variant regions. White British people made up most donors, females outnumbered males, and clonal diversity was possibly underestimated. The span of vaccine-associated CD4 TCRs extended across spike, with dominance at 160-218 and 743-854. Repertoires were obtained only post-peak T cell response.

This sequence joins TRBV28 and TRBJ1-1; the D is unclear. The material was peripheral blood, obtained 28 days after the second AZD1222 dose. The clonotype was recovered from an adult who received the AZD1222 COVID-19 vaccine. CDR3 loop: CASSRPLGRGNTEAFF. The CDR3 DNA follows: TGTGCCAGCAGCCGACCCCTCGGACGGGGGAACACTGAAGCTTTCTTT.